The 11 T cell receptor beta chains below come from one sample, sequenced in a study of post-analysis software for immune sequencing data. Study conclusions and caveats: Relative to controls, patients had 5 or 6 TRBV segments at higher frequency, with TRBV5-6, TRBV5-1 and TRBV20-1 among these.

Prepared libraries of TCR beta cDNA carried unique molecular identifiers. TCRdb re-derived calls from the PCR reads in MiXCR, one entry per CDR3 protein. The table has 750,000 to 950,000 distinct CDR3 sequences, roughly 50% seen once. The antigens of these receptors remain unknown. Sequencing was carried out using blood. Receptors were obtained from a girl between 10 and 17 years old with multiple sclerosis.

V gene TRBV6-2 or TRBV6-3 combines with J gene TRBJ2-7, with 7 bases identical to TRBD2. The junction had 9 bases not matched to a gene; V was cut back by 2 bases and J by 5 bases. CDR3 size: 15 residues. Germline values: CDR1 MNHEY, CDR2 SVGEGT. Here the CDR3 DNA reads TGTGCCAGCAGTTACGGGGCGGGAGTCATCCACGAGCAGTACTTC. Amino acid sequence: CASSYGAGVIHEQYF.

This CDR3 reads CASSSPSLDPEQFF. As DNA, the CDR3 is TGTGCCAGCAGCTCCCCCTCCCTCGACCCCGAGCAGTTCTTC. V and J are TRBV7-2 and TRBJ2-1; D unresolved. Germline V gene sequence: CDR1 SGHTA, CDR2 FQGNSA. The CDR3 is 14 amino acids. V was cut by 4 bases and J by 10 bases, with 17 bases left in between. Based on the CDR3 plus reference TRBV7-2 and TRBJ2-1, the full variable domain is GAGVSQSPSNKVTEKGKDVELRCDPISGHTALYWYRQSLGQGLEFLIYFQGNSAPDKSGLPSDRFSAERTGGSVSTLTIQRTQQEDSAVYLCASSSPSLDPEQFFGPGTRLTVL.

This clonotype was picked up many times. This chain links TRBV12-3 or TRBV12-4 with TRBJ2-7; D is unresolved. The V and J ends lost 5 bases and 5 bases respectively, with 16 bases between them. CDR3 length equals 14 residues. The CDR3 nucleotides are TGTGCCAGCAGTCCCGGTCCTAGTTTGGACGAGCAGTACTTC. It yields the protein CASSPGPSLDEQYF.

This clonotype has more than one count but fewer than ten. V and J are TRBV7-9 and TRBJ1-2; possible D gene TRBD1, 5 bases. The CDR3 is 15 residues long. V was pared by 1 base and J by 2 bases, with 11 bases between. In germline, CDR1 is SEHNR, CDR2 FQNEAQ (reference sequence). The CDR3 region is CASSLGGEVNYGYTF. CDR3 sequence (DNA): TGTGCCAGCAGCTTAGGGGGCGAAGTCAACTATGGCTACACCTTC.

In its sample, this clonotype was seen many times. The chain recombines TRBV27 with TRBJ2-1; 7 bases are a match to TRBD2. The V and J ends lost 10 bases and 5 bases, in that order; junction bases with no gene match: 14. This CDR3 has 15 amino acids. Germline CDR1 reads MNHEY; CDR2 reads SMNVEV (reference sequence). CDR3 region: CAIMASGLGNNEQFF. The CDR3 DNA reads TGTGCCATCATGGCCTCCGGACTAGGCAACAATGAGCAGTTCTTC.

This clonotype turned up a few times. The chain recombines TRBV7-2 with TRBJ2-3, with 12 nucleotides matching TRBD2. Germline V gene data show CDR1 as SGHTA and CDR2 as FQGNSA. CDR3 length equals 15 residues. J gave up 5 bases and V 5 bases, and 5 bases lay outside the gene matches. CDR3 region: CASSPTSGRGDTQYF. The CDR3, as DNA: TGTGCCAGCAGCCCGACTAGCGGGAGAGGAGATACGCAGTATTTT.

At least ten counts were recorded for this clonotype. The chain joins TRBV28 to TRBJ2-5; D is unclear. The CDR3 extends over 15 amino acids. V shed 2 bases and J shed 5 bases, with 15 bases lying between them. CDR1 is MDHEN and CDR2 is SYDVKM in the germline V gene. This chain's CDR3 is CASSLEYLPGETQYF. As DNA, the CDR3 is TGTGCCAGCAGTTTAGAGTACCTTCCTGGGGAGACCCAGTACTTC.

This clonotype was recorded a few times. The chain is built from TRBV10-3 and TRBJ1-5; 7 bases agree with TRBD1. The junction had 6 bases not matched to a gene; V was cut back by 5 bases and J by 5 bases. The CDR3 length is 14 residues. Germline V gene data show CDR1 as ENHRY and CDR2 as SYGVKD. The CDR3 here is CAISPTGTDQPQHF. CDR3 DNA: TGTGCCATCAGTCCGACAGGGACTGATCAGCCCCAGCATTTT.

The chain carries TRBV12-3 or TRBV12-4 and TRBJ2-1; 15 nucleotides line up with TRBD2. The CDR3 spans 16 residues. J lost 7 bases, V lost 3 bases, and 4 bases had no gene match. The CDR3 here is CASSFFGLAGGNEQFF. The CDR3 coding sequence is TGTGCCAGCAGTTTCTTCGGACTAGCGGGAGGGAATGAGCAGTTCTTC.

A few counts support this clonotype. The rearrangement uses TRBV20-1 and TRBJ1-4; the match to TRBD1 covers 10 bases. J lost 7 bases, V lost 6 bases, and 5 bases had no gene match. This CDR3 has 13 residues. CDR1 and CDR2 from the germline V gene are DFQATT and SNEGSKA (reference sequence). CDR3 region: CSARTGGTEKLFF. DNA of the CDR3: TGCAGTGCCCGGACAGGGGGAACTGAAAAACTGTTTTTT.

The V and J genes are TRBV7-9 and TRBJ2-7; weak D call: TRBD2 (6 bases). The CDR3 extends over 15 amino acids. Germline loops: CDR1 SEHNR, CDR2 FQNEAQ (reference sequence). Between the trimmed V and J ends, which lost 1 base and 3 bases, there was a span of 13 bases. The CDR3 DNA follows: TGTGCCAGCAGCTTAGGACGGAGGGGAAGCTACGAGCAGTACTTC. Translation: CASSLGRRGSYEQYF.